Following are 2 T cell receptor beta chains from one sample sequenced in a study of cytomegalovirus exposure and HLA in healthy donors. The PCR ran on 60 Vbeta and 13 Jbeta primers. Only in-frame clones appear in the TCRdb table, and some are missing; sequencing was by immunoSEQ multiplex PCR. Of more than 85,000 clones in the sample, approximately 69% were seen once. The specimen was PBMCs. These receptors all stem from a man in his thirties or forties in good health and CMV-seronegative.

The genes are TRBV5-1 and TRBJ2-7; D is possibly TRBD1 (6 bases). The CDR3 length is 13 residues. Germline CDR1 and CDR2: SGHRS and YFSETQ. V lost 7 bases to trimming and J lost 4 bases, with 15 bases between them. CDR3 DNA sequence: TGCGCCAGCTATAAGGGGGACACTTACGAGCAGTACTTC. Protein: CASYKGDTYEQYF.

The genes are TRBV7-2 and TRBJ1-1; possibly TRBD1 for D (5 bases). With 0 bases removed from V and 0 bases from J, the gap between germline ends came to 8 bases. The V gene's germline CDR1 is SGHTA and CDR2 FQGNSA. The CDR3 totals 15 residues. The DNA of the CDR3 is TGTGCCAGCAGCTTAGCGCCAGGGATGAACACTGAAGCTTTCTTT. Translating it yields CASSLAPGMNTEAFF. The variable domain in full, with the rest retrieved from reference TRBV7-2 and TRBJ1-1, is GAGVSQSPSNKVTEKGKDVELRCDPISGHTALYWYRQSLGQGLEFLIYFQGNSAPDKSGLPSDRFSAERTGGSVSTLTIQRTQQEDSAVYLCASSLAPGMNTEAFFGQGTRLTVV.